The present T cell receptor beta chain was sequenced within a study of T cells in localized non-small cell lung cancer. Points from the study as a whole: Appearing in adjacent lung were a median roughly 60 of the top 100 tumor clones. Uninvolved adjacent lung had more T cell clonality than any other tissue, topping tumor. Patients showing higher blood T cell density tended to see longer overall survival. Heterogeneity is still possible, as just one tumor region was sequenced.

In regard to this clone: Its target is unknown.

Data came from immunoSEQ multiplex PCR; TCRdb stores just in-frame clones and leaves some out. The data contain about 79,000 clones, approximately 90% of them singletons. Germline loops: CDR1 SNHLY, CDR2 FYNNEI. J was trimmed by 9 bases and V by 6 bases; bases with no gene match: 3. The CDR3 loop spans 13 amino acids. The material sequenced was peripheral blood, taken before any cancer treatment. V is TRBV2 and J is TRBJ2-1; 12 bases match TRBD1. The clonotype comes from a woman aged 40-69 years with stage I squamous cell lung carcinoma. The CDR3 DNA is TGTGCCAGCAGCGGGACAGGGGGCCTTGAGCAGTTCTTC. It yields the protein CASSGTGGLEQFF.